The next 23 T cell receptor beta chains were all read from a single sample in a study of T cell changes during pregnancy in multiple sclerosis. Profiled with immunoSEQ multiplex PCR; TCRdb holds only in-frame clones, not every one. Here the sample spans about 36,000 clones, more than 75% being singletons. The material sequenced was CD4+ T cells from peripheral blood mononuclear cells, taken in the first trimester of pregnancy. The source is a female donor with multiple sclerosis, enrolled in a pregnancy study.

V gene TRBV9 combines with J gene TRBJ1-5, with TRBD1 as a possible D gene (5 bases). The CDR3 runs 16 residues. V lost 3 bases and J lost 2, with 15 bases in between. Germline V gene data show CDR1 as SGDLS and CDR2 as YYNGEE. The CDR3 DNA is TGTGCCAGCAGCGGTCAACAGGCGAATTGCAATCAGCCCCAGCATTTT. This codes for CASSGQQANCNQPQHF.

The CDR3 coding sequence is TGTGCCAGCTCATCCAGGGAGACCCAGTACTTC. It is translated as CASSSRETQYF. This chain connects TRBV18 to TRBJ2-5, with D unclear. Looked up from germline, CDR1 is KGHSH and CDR2 is LQKENI. V gave up 5 bases and J gave up 5 bases, with 6 bases separating them. The CDR3 runs 11 residues.

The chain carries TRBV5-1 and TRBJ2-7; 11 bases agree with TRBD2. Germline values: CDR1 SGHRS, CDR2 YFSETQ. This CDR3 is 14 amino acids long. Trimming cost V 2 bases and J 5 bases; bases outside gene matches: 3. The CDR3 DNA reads TGCGCCAGCAGCTTACTAGCGGGAGTCGACGAGCAGTACTTC. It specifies CASSLLAGVDEQYF.

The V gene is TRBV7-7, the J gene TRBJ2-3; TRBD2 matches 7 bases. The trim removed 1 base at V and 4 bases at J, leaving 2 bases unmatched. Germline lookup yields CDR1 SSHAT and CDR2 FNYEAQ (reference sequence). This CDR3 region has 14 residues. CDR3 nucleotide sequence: TGTGCCAGCAGCTTAGAGCGGGGAGCAGATACGCAGTATTTT. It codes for CASSLERGADTQYF.

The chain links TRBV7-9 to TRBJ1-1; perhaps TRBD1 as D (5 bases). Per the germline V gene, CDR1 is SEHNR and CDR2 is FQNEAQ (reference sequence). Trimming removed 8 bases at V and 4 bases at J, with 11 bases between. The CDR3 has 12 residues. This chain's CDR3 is CASFGGGTEAFF. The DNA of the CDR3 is TGTGCCAGCTTTGGGGGGGGCACTGAAGCTTTCTTT.

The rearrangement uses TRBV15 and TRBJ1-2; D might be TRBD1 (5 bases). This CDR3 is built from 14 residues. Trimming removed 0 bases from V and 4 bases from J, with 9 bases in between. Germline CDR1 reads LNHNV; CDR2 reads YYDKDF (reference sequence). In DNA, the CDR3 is TGTGCCACCAGCAGAGAGCAGGGCACCTATGGCTACACCTTC. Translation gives CATSREQGTYGYTF.

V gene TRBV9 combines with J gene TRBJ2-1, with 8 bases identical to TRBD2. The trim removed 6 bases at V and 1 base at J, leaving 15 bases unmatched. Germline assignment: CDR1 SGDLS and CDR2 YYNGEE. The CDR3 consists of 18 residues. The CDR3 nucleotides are TGTGCCAGCACCGGGGGGGGGAGGGCCTCTGGTTCCTACAATGAGCAGTTCTTC. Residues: CASTGGGRASGSYNEQFF.

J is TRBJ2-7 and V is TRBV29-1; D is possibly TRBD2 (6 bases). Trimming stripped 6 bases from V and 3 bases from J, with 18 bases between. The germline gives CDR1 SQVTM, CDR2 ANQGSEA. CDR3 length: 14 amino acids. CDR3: CSVAEAGLYYEQYF. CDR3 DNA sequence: TGCAGCGTCGCGGAGGCGGGACTGTACTACGAGCAGTACTTC.

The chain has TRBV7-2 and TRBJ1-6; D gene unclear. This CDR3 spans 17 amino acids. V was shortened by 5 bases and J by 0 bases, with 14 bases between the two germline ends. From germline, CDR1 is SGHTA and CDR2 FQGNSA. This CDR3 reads CASSRSTVSSYNSPLHF. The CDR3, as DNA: TGTGCCAGCAGCCGATCGACTGTTAGCTCCTATAATTCACCCCTCCACTTT.

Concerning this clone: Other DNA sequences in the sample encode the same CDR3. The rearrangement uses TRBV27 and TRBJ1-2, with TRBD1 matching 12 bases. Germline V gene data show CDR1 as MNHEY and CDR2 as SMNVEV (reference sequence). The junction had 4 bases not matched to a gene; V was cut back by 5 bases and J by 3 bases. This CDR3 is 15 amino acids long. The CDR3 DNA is TGTGCCAGCAGTGTAGGGACAGGGGGCGACTATGGCTACACCTTC. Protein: CASSVGTGGDYGYTF.

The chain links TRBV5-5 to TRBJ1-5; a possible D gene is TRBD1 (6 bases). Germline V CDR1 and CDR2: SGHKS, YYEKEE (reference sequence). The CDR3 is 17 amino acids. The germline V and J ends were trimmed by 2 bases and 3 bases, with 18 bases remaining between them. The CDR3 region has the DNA TGTGCCAGCAGCTTCCTCGGGGGGCAGGGTAACAATCAGCCCCAGCATTTT. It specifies CASSFLGGQGNNQPQHF.

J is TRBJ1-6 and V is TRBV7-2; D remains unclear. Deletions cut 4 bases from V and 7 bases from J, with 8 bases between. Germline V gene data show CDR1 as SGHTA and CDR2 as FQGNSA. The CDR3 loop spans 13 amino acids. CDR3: CASSSQANSPLHF. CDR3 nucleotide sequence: TGTGCCAGCAGCTCACAAGCGAATTCACCCCTCCACTTT.

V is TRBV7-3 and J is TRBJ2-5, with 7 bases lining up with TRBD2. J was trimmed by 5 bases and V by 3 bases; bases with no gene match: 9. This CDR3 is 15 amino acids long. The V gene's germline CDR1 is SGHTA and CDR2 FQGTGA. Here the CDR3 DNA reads TGTGCCAGCAGCTTCGGTCCGGGGGGTGGGGAGACCCAGTACTTC. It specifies CASSFGPGGGETQYF. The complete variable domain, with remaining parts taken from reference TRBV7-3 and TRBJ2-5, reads GAGVSQTPSNKVTEKGKYVELRCDPISGHTALYWYRQSLGQGPEFLIYFQGTGAADDSGLPNDRFFAVRPEGSVSTLKIQRTERGDSAVYLCASSFGPGGGETQYFGPGTRLLVL.

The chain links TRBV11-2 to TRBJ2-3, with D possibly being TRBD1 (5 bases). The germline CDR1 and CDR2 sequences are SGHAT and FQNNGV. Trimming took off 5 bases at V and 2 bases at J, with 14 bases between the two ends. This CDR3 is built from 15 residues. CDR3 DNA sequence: TGTGCCAGCAGCCCCCGACAGTTTCTCACAGATACGCAGTATTTT. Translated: CASSPRQFLTDTQYF.

The CDR3 spells CASSLNSAGANVLTF. In DNA form, the CDR3 reads TGTGCCAGCAGTTTAAACTCCGCTGGGGCCAACGTCCTGACTTTC. The V gene is TRBV27, the J gene TRBJ2-6; the D is unclear. CDR1 and CDR2 (germline): MNHEY, SMNVEV (reference sequence). Trimming stripped 2 bases from V and 2 bases from J, with 7 bases between. The length of the CDR3 is 15 residues.

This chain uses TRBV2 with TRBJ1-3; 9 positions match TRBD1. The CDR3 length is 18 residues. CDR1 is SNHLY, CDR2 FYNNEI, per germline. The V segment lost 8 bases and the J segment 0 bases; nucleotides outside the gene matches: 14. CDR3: CASRMIRGTGLSGNTIYF. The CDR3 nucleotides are TGTGCCAGCCGGATGATACGTGGGACAGGGCTCTCTGGAAACACCATATATTTT.

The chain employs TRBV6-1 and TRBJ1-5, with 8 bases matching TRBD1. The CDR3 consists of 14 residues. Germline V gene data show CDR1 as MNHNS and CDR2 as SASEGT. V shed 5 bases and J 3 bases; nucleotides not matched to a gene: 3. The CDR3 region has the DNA TGTGCCAGCAGTAAGGACAGGGCCAATCAGCCCCAGCATTTT. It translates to CASSKDRANQPQHF.

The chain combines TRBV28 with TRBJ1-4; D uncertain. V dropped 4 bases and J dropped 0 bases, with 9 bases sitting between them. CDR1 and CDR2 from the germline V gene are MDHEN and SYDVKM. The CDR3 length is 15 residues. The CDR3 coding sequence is TGTGCCAGCAGTTACGAGGGTGCAACTAATGAAAAACTGTTTTTT. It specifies CASSYEGATNEKLFF.

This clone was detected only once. The DNA of the CDR3 is TGTGCCTGGAGTTTCGGTAGCTCTAACTATGGCTACACCTTC. Translating it yields CAWSFGSSNYGYTF. The V and J genes are TRBV30 and TRBJ1-2; D is undetermined. Deletions cut 2 bases from V and 0 bases from J, with 10 bases between. CDR3 size: 14 residues. Germline CDR1 and CDR2: GTSNPN and SVGIG (reference sequence).

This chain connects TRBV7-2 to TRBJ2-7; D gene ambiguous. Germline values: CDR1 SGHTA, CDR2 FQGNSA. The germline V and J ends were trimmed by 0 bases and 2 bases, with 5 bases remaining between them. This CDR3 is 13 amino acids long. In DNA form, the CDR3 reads TGTGCCAGCAGCTTAGCGAGGACCTACGAGCAGTACTTC. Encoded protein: CASSLARTYEQYF.

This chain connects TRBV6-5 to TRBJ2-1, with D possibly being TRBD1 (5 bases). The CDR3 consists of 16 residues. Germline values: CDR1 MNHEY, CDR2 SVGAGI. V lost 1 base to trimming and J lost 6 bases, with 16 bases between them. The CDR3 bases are TGTGCCAGCAGTTACTTACATTTAGGACACCCCAATGAGCAGTTCTTC. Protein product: CASSYLHLGHPNEQFF.

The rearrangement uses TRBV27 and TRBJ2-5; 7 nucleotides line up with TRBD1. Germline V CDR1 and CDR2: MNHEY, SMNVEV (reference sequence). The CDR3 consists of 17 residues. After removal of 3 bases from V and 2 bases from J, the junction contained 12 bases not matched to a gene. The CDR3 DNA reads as TGTGCCAGCAGTTTCCTTTCCCCTCGGGACAGTCAAGAGACCCAGTACTTC. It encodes CASSFLSPRDSQETQYF.

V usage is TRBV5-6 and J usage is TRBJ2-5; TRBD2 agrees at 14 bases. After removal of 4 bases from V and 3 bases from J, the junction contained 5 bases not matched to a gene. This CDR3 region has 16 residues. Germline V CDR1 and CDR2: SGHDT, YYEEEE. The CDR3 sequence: CASSKWGLAGEETQYF. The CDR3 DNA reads TGTGCCAGCAGCAAGTGGGGACTAGCGGGGGAAGAGACCCAGTACTTC. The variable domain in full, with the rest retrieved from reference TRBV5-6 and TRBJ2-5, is DAGVTQSPTHLIKTRGQQVTLRCSPKSGHDTVSWYQQALGQGPQFIFQYYEEEERQRGNFPDRFSGHQFPNYSSELNVNALLLGDSALYLCASSKWGLAGEETQYFGPGTRLLVL.